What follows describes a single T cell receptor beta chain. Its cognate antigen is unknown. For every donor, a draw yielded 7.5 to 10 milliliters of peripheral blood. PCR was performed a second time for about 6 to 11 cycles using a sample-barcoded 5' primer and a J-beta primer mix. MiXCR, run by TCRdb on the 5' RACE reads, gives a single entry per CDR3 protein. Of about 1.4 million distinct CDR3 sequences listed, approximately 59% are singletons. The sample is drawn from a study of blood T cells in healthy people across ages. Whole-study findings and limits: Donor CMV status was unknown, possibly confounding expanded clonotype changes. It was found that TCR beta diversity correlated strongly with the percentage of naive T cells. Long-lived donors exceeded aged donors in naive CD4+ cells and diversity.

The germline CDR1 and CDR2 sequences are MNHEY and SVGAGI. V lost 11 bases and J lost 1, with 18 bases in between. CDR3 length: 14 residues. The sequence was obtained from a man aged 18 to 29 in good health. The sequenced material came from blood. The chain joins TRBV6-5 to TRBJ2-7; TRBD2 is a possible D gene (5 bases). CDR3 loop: CACTQATGSYEQYF. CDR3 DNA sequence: TGTGCCTGCACCCAGGCTACGGGATCCTACGAGCAGTACTTC.